Presented here are 19 T cell receptor beta chains from one specimen sequenced in a study of molecular identifiers for immune sequencing clone quantification. One entry per CDR3 protein, called by TCRdb with MiXCR from the PCR reads. The sample records approximately 500,000 distinct CDR3 sequences, roughly 23% being singletons. Sequenced material: naive CD8+ T cells from blood, with Jurkat cell RNA spiked in. The sample's subset: FACS-sorted CD8+CD4-CCR7+CD45RA+ naive T cells. These receptors were collected from a human donor in good health. Some libraries in this study had Jurkat cell RNA spiked in.

This clonotype was seen many times. The genes are TRBV14 and TRBJ2-7; possibly TRBD1 for D (5 bases). Trimming took off 4 bases at V and 0 bases at J, with 22 bases between the two ends. The CDR3 totals 18 residues. Per germline, CDR1 SGHDN and CDR2 FVKESK. CDR3: CASSPGPAKTASSYEQYF. The CDR3 nucleotides are TGTGCCAGCAGCCCAGGCCCAGCTAAGACAGCGAGCTCCTACGAGCAGTACTTC. The full variable domain, completed using reference TRBV14 and TRBJ2-7, is EAGVTQFPSHSVIEKGQTVTLRCDPISGHDNLYWYRRVMGKEIKFLLHFVKESKQDESGMPNNRFLAERTGGTYSTLKVQPAELEDSGVYFCASSPGPAKTASSYEQYFGPGTRLTVT.

Comment on this clonotype: A read error may be the cause here, since a much bigger clone is one base away. The J gene is TRBJ1-4, the V gene TRBV6-5, with 7 bases lining up with TRBD1. There are 13 residues in the CDR3. Looked up from germline, CDR1 is MNHEY and CDR2 is SVGAGI. The CDR3 loop reads CASMGQPNGKLFF. For the CDR3, the DNA is TGTGCCAGCATGGGACAGCCGAATGGAAAACTGTTTTTT.

The genes are TRBV6-5 and TRBJ2-7, with D unclear. This CDR3 is 16 amino acids long. V lost 2 bases, J lost 0 bases, and 14 bases lay in between. Germline-derived CDR1 and CDR2 are MNHEY and SVGAGI. The CDR3 reads CASSYLPGPSSYEQYF. The CDR3 DNA follows: TGTGCCAGCAGTTACCTACCGGGTCCAAGCTCCTACGAGCAGTACTTC.

There are a few counts of this clonotype. The genes are TRBV13 and TRBJ1-4; 9 nucleotides match TRBD1. Looked up from germline, CDR1 is PRHDT and CDR2 is FYEKMQ (reference sequence). With V trimmed by 6 bases and J by 3 bases, 11 bases remained unmatched. The CDR3 spans 17 residues. CDR3 DNA sequence: TGTGCCAGCAGTTCGGTCCCGGGACAGGGATCTAATGAAAAACTGTTTTTT. The encoded protein is CASSSVPGQGSNEKLFF.

This clonotype was picked up many times. The chain has TRBV29-1 and TRBJ2-1, with unresolved D. The CDR3 is 11 residues long. The germline V gene has CDR1 SQVTM and CDR2 ANQGSEA. Trimming removed 3 bases from V and 4 bases from J, with 4 bases in between. CDR3 nucleotide sequence: TGCAGCGTTGATAAGTACAATGAGCAGTTCTTC. This sequence encodes CSVDKYNEQFF.

This clonotype has more than one count but fewer than ten. This chain links TRBV6-2 or TRBV6-3 with TRBJ2-2; D perhaps matches TRBD1 (6 bases). CDR3 size: 14 residues. The V end lost 2 bases, the J end lost 6 bases, and 10 bases lay between the germline ends. Germline V gene data show CDR1 as MNHEY and CDR2 as SVGEGT. This CDR3 is CASSYPHRAGELFF. Here the CDR3 DNA reads TGTGCCAGCAGTTACCCTCACAGGGCCGGGGAGCTGTTTTTT.

The chain links TRBV9 to TRBJ2-3; 11 bases fit TRBD2. The CDR3 is made up of 17 amino acids. V trimming: 0 bases; J trimming: 4 bases; junction bases outside the gene matches: 7. Per germline, CDR1 SGDLS and CDR2 YYNGEE. Here the CDR3 reads CASSVGRLAGGSDTQYF. The CDR3 DNA is TGTGCCAGCAGCGTAGGGAGGCTAGCGGGGGGCTCAGATACGCAGTATTTT.

This clonotype was detected a few times. The chain employs TRBV3-1 and TRBJ2-3; possibly TRBD1 for D (6 bases). The CDR3 length is 15 residues. The V end was cut by 3 bases, the J end by 1 base, with 11 bases between. Per germline, CDR1 LGHDT and CDR2 YNNKEL (reference sequence). The CDR3 loop reads CASSHPGQGTDTQYF. Written as DNA, the CDR3 is TGTGCCAGCAGCCACCCGGGACAAGGCACAGATACGCAGTATTTT.

This clonotype was seen at least ten times. CDR3 amino acids: CASSIGTGKSYEQYF. The CDR3 DNA sequence: TGTGCCAGTAGTATTGGGACAGGGAAGTCCTACGAGCAGTACTTC. The chain recombines TRBV19 with TRBJ2-7; TRBD1 agrees at 9 bases. After removal of 3 bases from V and 1 base from J, the junction contained 4 bases not matched to a gene. Germline V gives CDR1 LNHDA, CDR2 SQIVND (reference sequence). The CDR3 has 15 residues. The variable domain in full, completed from reference TRBV19 and TRBJ2-7, reads DGGITQSPKYLFRKEGQNVTLSCEQNLNHDAMYWYRQDPGQGLRLIYYSQIVNDFQKGDIAEGYSVSREKKESFPLTVTSAQKNPTAFYLCASSIGTGKSYEQYFGPGTRLTVT.

This clonotype was counted at least ten times. This chain links TRBV16 with TRBJ1-1; TRBD1 aligns across 8 bases. V shed 8 bases and J 3 bases; nucleotides not matched to a gene: 8. CDR1 and CDR2 (germline): KGHSY, FQNENV. The CDR3 is 14 residues long. This CDR3 is CASGTGTGDTEAFF. CDR3 sequence (DNA): TGTGCCAGCGGAACCGGGACAGGAGACACTGAAGCTTTCTTT.

This clonotype has ten or more counts. The rearrangement links TRBV27 to TRBJ2-3, with 8 bases identical to TRBD2. Losses at the gene ends were 5 bases for V and 0 bases for J; bases not matched to a gene: 7. Germline CDR1 is MNHEY and CDR2 is SMNVEV (reference sequence). The CDR3 is made up of 16 amino acids. In DNA, the CDR3 is TGTGCCAGCAGTATAGGAGCGGGGGCCAGCACAGATACGCAGTATTTT. This encodes CASSIGAGASTDTQYF.

The chain combines TRBV5-1 with TRBJ2-7, with TRBD2 as a possible D gene (7 bases). The CDR3 sequence is 16 residues long. Deletions cut 0 bases from V and 2 bases from J, with 15 bases between. Germline V gene data show CDR1 as SGHRS and CDR2 as YFSETQ. The CDR3 region is CASSLAGAGATYEQYF. CDR3 sequence (DNA): TGCGCCAGCAGCTTGGCCGGGGCGGGGGCGACCTACGAGCAGTACTTC. Full variable domain (remainder filled in from reference TRBV5-1 and TRBJ2-7): KAGVTQTPRYLIKTRGQQVTLSCSPISGHRSVSWYQQTPGQGLQFLFEYFSETQRNKGNFPGRFSGRQFSNSRSEMNVSTLELGDSALYLCASSLAGAGATYEQYFGPGTRLTVT.

The chain couples TRBV4-1 to TRBJ2-1, with D possibly TRBD2 on 6 matching bases. The germline V and J ends were trimmed by 0 bases and 9 bases, with 12 bases remaining between them. The CDR3 covers 14 residues. Germline V gene sequence: CDR1 MGHRA, CDR2 YSYEKL. The CDR3 DNA is TGCGCCAGCAGCCAAGAGGGGAGGAGGCCTGAGCAGTTCTTC. As protein: CASSQEGRRPEQFF.

This clonotype was picked up many times. This chain connects TRBV7-9 to TRBJ1-5; D is perhaps TRBD1 (5 bases). The CDR3 runs 14 residues. V lost 5 bases, J lost 6 bases, and 14 bases lay in between. Germline CDR1 is SEHNR and CDR2 is FQNEAQ (reference sequence). CDR3: CASSMGQGSQPQHF. For the CDR3, the DNA is TGTGCCAGCAGCATGGGGCAGGGCAGTCAGCCCCAGCATTTT.

This clonotype was seen only a few times. V gene TRBV6-2 or TRBV6-3 combines with J gene TRBJ2-2; D possibly corresponds to TRBD2 (5 bases). V lost 2 bases and J 9 bases, leaving 16 bases between the germline ends. Germline lookup yields CDR1 MNHEY and CDR2 SVGEGT. The CDR3 contains 15 residues. CDR3 residues: CASSYGGGVLRELFF. CDR3 nucleotides: TGTGCCAGCAGTTACGGAGGAGGTGTCTTGAGGGAGCTGTTTTTT.

The V call is TRBV30, the J call TRBJ1-5; D is undetermined. V was clipped by 0 bases and J by 5 bases, with 17 bases between them. The CDR3 has 16 residues. Germline V lookup: CDR1 GTSNPN, CDR2 SVGIG (reference sequence). CDR3: CAWSVNGPVGYQPQHF. The CDR3 DNA is TGTGCCTGGAGTGTAAACGGGCCGGTAGGCTATCAGCCCCAGCATTTT. The complete variable domain, with remaining parts taken from reference TRBV30 and TRBJ1-5, reads SQTIHQWPATLVQPVGSPLSLECTVEGTSNPNLYWYRQAAGRGLQLLFYSVGIGQISSEVPQNLSASRPQDRQFILSSKKLLLSDSGFYLCAWSVNGPVGYQPQHFGDGTRLSIL.

The V call is TRBV10-2, the J call TRBJ1-2; D may be TRBD1 (5 bases). There are 16 residues in the CDR3. CDR1 is WSHSY and CDR2 is SAAADI in the germline V gene. V lost 2 bases, J lost 4 bases, and 17 bases lay in between. The DNA for the CDR3 is TGCGCCAGCAGTGAGAAGGGGTTAATCCTTACCTATGGCTACACCTTC. It specifies CASSEKGLILTYGYTF.

The chain carries TRBV4-3 and TRBJ2-5; D perhaps matches TRBD1 (5 bases). Trimming pared 3 bases from V and 6 bases from J, leaving 20 bases between. CDR1 is LGHNA, CDR2 YSLEER, per germline. The CDR3 consists of 16 residues. CDR3 in DNA: TGCGCCAGCAGCCACTTGGTGGGGCCTGTTATGCAGACCCAGTACTTC. It yields the protein CASSHLVGPVMQTQYF.

This chain joins TRBV10-3 and TRBJ2-7; a weak D match, TRBD2 (7 bases). CDR3 size: 14 residues. V dropped 3 bases and J dropped 4 bases, with 13 bases sitting between them. Per the germline V gene, CDR1 is ENHRY and CDR2 is SYGVKD. CDR3 sequence (DNA): TGTGCCATCAGTGATCAGGGGCGGGGGTACGAGCAGTACTTC. This sequence encodes CAISDQGRGYEQYF.